This entry lists 32 T cell receptor beta chains sequenced from one sample in a study of control samples from healthy donors and cancer patients. Using immunoSEQ multiplex PCR, the repertoire was profiled, and TCRdb retains in-frame clones only, with some absent. The table has 390,000 or so clones, about nine tenths seen once; the top ten hold 5.5% to 7.5%. The specimen was PBMCs. The origin of the receptors is a man aged 40-49 years with head and neck cancer.

This clone has a single count. The V gene is TRBV7-2, the J gene TRBJ2-7; 13 bases map to TRBD2. There are 18 residues in the CDR3. The J segment lost 0 bases and the V segment lost 2 bases, leaving 7 bases of the junction unmatched. CDR1 SGHTA and CDR2 FQGNSA come from the germline V gene. The CDR3: CASSLRTSGSTSSYEQYF. In DNA, the CDR3 is TGTGCCAGCAGCTTAAGGACTAGCGGGAGCACTAGCTCCTACGAGCAGTACTTC.

A single count supports this clone. This chain links TRBV25-1 with TRBJ1-4, with D maybe TRBD1 (6 bases). Germline CDR1 reads MGHDK; CDR2 reads SYGVNS. Trimming removed 1 base from V and 8 bases from J, with 20 bases in between. This CDR3 contains 17 residues. DNA for the CDR3: TGTGCCAGCAGTGAATTGTTCCGGCTAGGGGGGCGGGAAAAACTGTTTTTT. It specifies CASSELFRLGGREKLFF.

V gene TRBV5-1 combines with J gene TRBJ2-3; unclear D gene. This CDR3 comprises 13 residues. From germline, CDR1 is SGHRS and CDR2 YFSETQ. Trimming stripped 6 bases from V and 3 bases from J, with 11 bases between. In DNA form, the CDR3 reads TGCGCCAGCATTGGCCTGACGACAGATACGCAGTATTTT. It translates to CASIGLTTDTQYF.

The genes are TRBV30 and TRBJ1-1; TRBD1 matches at 10 bases. Trimming took 8 bases from V and 0 from J; bases not matched to a gene: 12. The CDR3 length is 16 residues. CDR1 is GTSNPN, CDR2 SVGIG, per germline (reference sequence). CDR3 DNA: TGTGCCCGAAGGGTGGACAGGGGGAATATGAACACTGAAGCTTTCTTT. It codes for CARRVDRGNMNTEAFF. Based on the CDR3 plus reference TRBV30 and TRBJ1-1, the full variable domain is SQTIHQWPATLVQPVGSPLSLECTVEGTSNPNLYWYRQAAGRGLQLLFYSVGIGQISSEVPQNLSASRPQDRQFILSSKKLLLSDSGFYLCARRVDRGNMNTEAFFGQGTRLTVV.

V gene TRBV5-1 combines with J gene TRBJ2-7; TRBD1 matches 7 bases. CDR1 and CDR2 (germline): SGHRS, YFSETQ. After removal of 0 bases from V and 6 bases from J, the junction contained 9 bases not matched to a gene. The CDR3 extends over 15 amino acids. The CDR3 protein is CASSLDGTTGSEQYF. In DNA form, the CDR3 reads TGCGCCAGCAGCTTGGATGGGACGACAGGGTCCGAGCAGTACTTC.

The V and J genes are TRBV7-8 and TRBJ1-6; 12 nucleotides agree with TRBD1. With 5 bases clipped from V and 8 bases from J, the junction kept 4 bases outside the gene matches. CDR1 is SGHVS and CDR2 is FQNEAQ in the germline V gene. CDR3 length equals 15 residues. This chain's CDR3 is CASSIGTGGYSPLHF. The CDR3 bases are TGTGCCAGCAGCATCGGGACAGGGGGCTATTCACCCCTCCACTTT. Combining the CDR3 with reference TRBV7-8 and TRBJ1-6 gives the whole variable domain GAGVSQSPRYKVAKRGQDVALRCDPISGHVSLFWYQQALGQGPEFLTYFQNEAQLDKSGLPSDRFFAERPEGSVSTLKIQRTQQEDSAVYLCASSIGTGGYSPLHFGNGTRLTVT.

The gene calls are TRBV11-3 and TRBJ2-3, with D maybe TRBD1 (5 bases). Looked up from germline, CDR1 is SGHNT and CDR2 is YENEEA. The CDR3 runs to 14 residues. V lost 6 bases and J 5 bases, leaving 15 bases between the germline ends. The CDR3 region has the DNA TGTGCCAGCAGAGGGGCCTCAGGTGGAGATACGCAGTATTTT. Translation: CASRGASGGDTQYF.

V and J are TRBV4-2 and TRBJ1-2, with D unresolved. CDR3 length equals 17 residues. The V end lost 4 bases, the J end lost 2 bases, and 20 bases lay between the germline ends. CDR1 is LGHNA and CDR2 is YNFKEQ in the germline V gene. The CDR3 DNA follows: TGTGCCAGCAGCCGTTTAGTAGGGAGCAACCCAAACTATGGCTACACCTTC. It is translated as CASSRLVGSNPNYGYTF.

The V and J genes are TRBV5-6 and TRBJ2-7, with 12 positions matching TRBD1. The junction had 9 bases not matched to a gene; V was cut back by 2 bases and J by 0 bases. CDR1 SGHDT and CDR2 YYEEEE come from the germline V gene. The CDR3 runs to 18 residues. The CDR3 loop reads CASSFGTGGGGVSYEQYF. The CDR3, as DNA: TGTGCCAGCAGCTTCGGGACAGGGGGCGGTGGGGTCTCCTACGAGCAGTACTTC.

V is TRBV11-2 and J is TRBJ1-5; D not resolved. The CDR3 has 13 amino acids. Germline loops: CDR1 SGHAT, CDR2 FQNNGV. V shed 5 bases and J shed 2 bases, with 7 bases lying between them. CDR3 in amino acids: CASSPERNQPQHF. The CDR3 DNA follows: TGTGCCAGCAGCCCCGAGCGCAATCAGCCCCAGCATTTT.

This clone appeared a single time. The chain carries TRBV19 and TRBJ1-2; TRBD1 is a possible D gene (5 bases). CDR3 size: 13 residues. The germline gives CDR1 LNHDA, CDR2 SQIVND (reference sequence). V shed 4 bases and J shed 7 bases, with 13 bases lying between them. As DNA, the CDR3 is TGTGCCAGTAGTACATCAGGGCGGGGTGGCTACACCTTC. It is translated as CASSTSGRGGYTF.

The chain couples TRBV28 to TRBJ2-1; D perhaps matches TRBD1 (6 bases). Germline values: CDR1 MDHEN, CDR2 SYDVKM. Trimming took 6 bases from V and 10 from J, leaving 10 bases between them. This CDR3 comprises 11 residues. CDR3 in amino acids: CASRGRGEQFF. The CDR3 coding sequence is TGTGCCAGCAGGGGAAGGGGGGAGCAGTTCTTC.

The chain combines TRBV5-4 with TRBJ2-3; D remains unclear. Germline values: CDR1 SGHNT, CDR2 YYREEE (reference sequence). This CDR3 has 14 residues. The ends were cut back, 0 bases at V and 3 bases at J, with 8 bases in the middle. The CDR3 is CASSLGTVTDTQYF. DNA for the CDR3: TGTGCCAGCAGCTTGGGTACAGTTACAGATACGCAGTATTTT.

The chain carries TRBV2 and TRBJ2-1; maybe TRBD2 (6 bases). This CDR3 is 11 amino acids long. V was trimmed by 6 bases and J by 10 bases, leaving 10 bases between them. In germline, CDR1 is SNHLY, CDR2 FYNNEI. CDR3 sequence: CASSGTLEQFF. CDR3 DNA: TGTGCCAGCAGCGGGACTCTCGAGCAGTTCTTC.

The CDR3 DNA reads as TGTGCCAGCACCGATACTCTGAACACTGAAGCTTTCTTT. Protein product: CASTDTLNTEAFF. The rearrangement links TRBV6-5 to TRBJ1-1, with D unresolved. The V gene lost 7 bases and the J gene lost 0 bases, with 9 bases spanning the gap. The V gene's germline CDR1 is MNHEY and CDR2 SVGAGI. This CDR3 is 13 amino acids long.

The J gene is TRBJ2-7, the V gene TRBV5-1; TRBD1 is a possible D gene (6 bases). The CDR3 loop spans 14 amino acids. Deletions cut 0 bases from V and 8 bases from J, with 15 bases between. The V gene's germline CDR1 is SGHRS and CDR2 YFSETQ. CDR3 nucleotide sequence: TGCGCCAGCAGCTTGGCCGGGACATCAGGTCAGCAGTACTTC. As protein: CASSLAGTSGQQYF.

This sequence joins TRBV5-1 and TRBJ1-2; D might be TRBD1 (6 bases). Germline V gene data show CDR1 as SGHRS and CDR2 as YFSETQ. V lost 2 bases and J 6 bases, leaving 8 bases between the germline ends. This CDR3 has 12 amino acids. DNA of the CDR3: TGCGCCAGCAGCTTACAGGGAGATGGCTACACCTTC. It codes for CASSLQGDGYTF.

This clone was seen a single time. The rearrangement links TRBV25-1 to TRBJ2-7; D unclear. Trimming stripped 3 bases from V and 0 bases from J, with 9 bases between. The CDR3 consists of 14 residues. Looked up from germline, CDR1 is MGHDK and CDR2 is SYGVNS. CDR3 coding DNA: TGTGCCAGCAGTGATTACAGCCCCTCCTACGAGCAGTACTTC. It encodes CASSDYSPSYEQYF.

The chain couples TRBV19 to TRBJ2-7; 9 nucleotides line up with TRBD1. Germline V gene data show CDR1 as LNHDA and CDR2 as SQIVND (reference sequence). CDR3 length: 15 amino acids. V was clipped by 5 bases and J by 2 bases; unmatched bases: 7. The CDR3 spells CASSARDRVPYEQYF. In DNA, the CDR3 is TGTGCCAGTAGTGCCCGGGACAGGGTACCCTACGAGCAGTACTTC.

The genes are TRBV9 and TRBJ2-7, with a weak D call TRBD1 (6 bases). The V end was cut by 0 bases, the J end by 5 bases, with 15 bases between. Germline V gene lookup returns CDR1 SGDLS and CDR2 YYNGEE. CDR3 size: 15 residues. The CDR3 DNA reads TGTGCCAGCAGCGTAGCCACAGGGATTTCGGACGAGCAGTACTTC. Encoded protein: CASSVATGISDEQYF.

This chain links TRBV7-9 with TRBJ1-1; D uncertain. Germline values: CDR1 SEHNR, CDR2 FQNEAQ (reference sequence). V was trimmed by 4 bases and J by 3 bases, leaving 15 bases between them. CDR3 size: 15 residues. The CDR3 loop reads CASSSRFNRYTEAFF. The CDR3 nucleotides read TGTGCCAGCAGCTCGCGGTTCAACAGATACACTGAAGCTTTCTTT. Combining the CDR3 with reference TRBV7-9 and TRBJ1-1 gives the whole variable domain DTGVSQNPRHKITKRGQNVTFRCDPISEHNRLYWYRQTLGQGPEFLTYFQNEAQLEKSRLLSDRFSAERPKGSFSTLEIQRTEQGDSAMYLCASSSRFNRYTEAFFGQGTRLTVV.

The chain uses TRBV5-1 and TRBJ2-1; 8 positions agree with TRBD1. Germline V gene data show CDR1 as SGHRS and CDR2 as YFSETQ. With 0 bases clipped from V and 6 bases from J, the junction kept 8 bases outside the gene matches. CDR3 length: 16 residues. The CDR3 region has the DNA TGCGCCAGCAGCTTGGGGAGGACAGGGATGGTCAATGAGCAGTTCTTC. Protein: CASSLGRTGMVNEQFF. Full variable domain (outside the CDR3, taken from reference TRBV5-1 and TRBJ2-1): KAGVTQTPRYLIKTRGQQVTLSCSPISGHRSVSWYQQTPGQGLQFLFEYFSETQRNKGNFPGRFSGRQFSNSRSEMNVSTLELGDSALYLCASSLGRTGMVNEQFFGPGTRLTVL.

The V gene is TRBV5-6, the J gene TRBJ2-2; possibly TRBD2 for D (6 bases). The CDR3 loop spans 18 amino acids. Germline V gene sequence: CDR1 SGHDT, CDR2 YYEEEE. Trimming cost V 0 bases and J 0 bases, with 15 bases left between them. The CDR3 here is CASSLVFAAGSNTGELFF. The CDR3 DNA is TGTGCCAGCAGCTTGGTATTTGCAGCGGGTTCGAACACCGGGGAGCTGTTTTTT.

The V call is TRBV7-9, the J call TRBJ2-5; D may be TRBD1 or TRBD2 (5 bases each). This CDR3 region has 17 residues. Germline V gene sequence: CDR1 SEHNR, CDR2 FQNEAQ (reference sequence). Trimming left V 5 bases short and J 1 base short, with 20 bases between. The chain's CDR3 is CASSHTGARGFQETQYF. The CDR3 bases are TGTGCCAGCAGCCATACTGGGGCCCGGGGCTTCCAAGAGACCCAGTACTTC.

J is TRBJ2-2 and V is TRBV6-4, with TRBD1 matching over 8 bases. V shed 2 bases and J 6 bases; nucleotides not matched to a gene: 8. CDR3 size: 16 residues. Germline V gene data show CDR1 as MRHNA and CDR2 as SNTAGT. CDR3 nucleotide sequence: TGTGCCAGCAGTGACATCAGGGGGCATTGTTCCGGGGAGCTGTTTTTT. It translates to CASSDIRGHCSGELFF.

The rearrangement uses TRBV5-6 and TRBJ2-7, with 7 bases matching TRBD1. Germline V gene sequence: CDR1 SGHDT, CDR2 YYEEEE. Germline trimming cut 3 bases from V and 3 bases from J; bases unmatched to any gene: 6. The CDR3 consists of 14 residues. The CDR3 region has the DNA TGTGCCAGCAGCTCCGGGACAGCCCTCTACGAGCAGTACTTC. It codes for CASSSGTALYEQYF.

The rearrangement links TRBV28 to TRBJ2-2, with D unclear. CDR3 length: 14 residues. Germline V gene lookup returns CDR1 MDHEN and CDR2 SYDVKM. V dropped 6 bases and J dropped 0 bases, with 8 bases sitting between them. The CDR3 nucleotides read TGTGCCAGCAGCCTGGGATCGAACACCGGGGAGCTGTTTTTT. Translated, it gives CASSLGSNTGELFF.

The V gene is TRBV28, the J gene TRBJ1-2, with D perhaps matching TRBD1 (5 bases). Germline V gene data show CDR1 as MDHEN and CDR2 as SYDVKM. This CDR3 spans 14 amino acids. V lost 3 bases to trimming and J lost 3 bases, with 11 bases between them. CDR3 sequence (DNA): TGTGCCAGCAGTTTCGACAGTACGGACTATGGCTACACCTTC. This sequence encodes CASSFDSTDYGYTF.

V gene TRBV5-1 combines with J gene TRBJ2-3; TRBD1 matches 9 bases. This CDR3 contains 16 residues. Germline V gene lookup returns CDR1 SGHRS and CDR2 YFSETQ. The V and J ends lost 2 bases and 3 bases, in that order; junction bases with no gene match: 7. The CDR3 protein is CASSFFGQGLTDTQYF. CDR3 DNA: TGCGCCAGCAGCTTCTTCGGACAGGGGTTAACAGATACGCAGTATTTT.

The chain joins TRBV2 to TRBJ2-5; D call uncertain. Per the germline V gene, CDR1 is SNHLY and CDR2 is FYNNEI. V was shortened by 2 bases and J by 2 bases, with 9 bases between the two germline ends. The CDR3 is 14 amino acids. The DNA for the CDR3 is TGTGCCAGCAGTGAATTTCAAGATCAAGAGACCCAGTACTTC. This encodes CASSEFQDQETQYF.

This clone has a single count. The chain combines TRBV6-5 with TRBJ1-5; 9 nucleotides line up with TRBD1. The CDR3 totals 15 residues. Per germline, CDR1 MNHEY and CDR2 SVGAGI. V gave up 6 bases and J gave up 7 bases; unmatched junction bases: 10. CDR3 DNA: TGTGCCAGCAGACTCGGGACAGGGTTAAAGCAGCCCCAGCATTTT. As protein: CASRLGTGLKQPQHF.

V and J are TRBV27 and TRBJ1-2, with D possibly being TRBD1 (6 bases). Germline-derived CDR1 and CDR2 are MNHEY and SMNVEV (reference sequence). The ends were cut back, 6 bases at V and 8 bases at J, with 16 bases in the middle. This CDR3 region has 13 residues. The CDR3 sequence is CASSRQDLLGYTF. CDR3 nucleotide sequence: TGTGCCAGCAGCAGACAGGATTTGTTGGGCTACACCTTC.